These T cell receptor beta chains were read from a single sample in a study of graft-versus-host responses after intestinal transplantation. Method: immunoSEQ multiplex PCR; TCRdb's copy keeps in-frame clones and lacks some. The sample carries 40,000 or so clones, roughly 96% recorded once. No antigen is known for these receptors. Sequencing was performed on unstimulated CD8+ T cells sorted from spleen or lymph node cells, taken before transplant. The receptors come from a human donor who was the organ donor for an intestinal transplant. Each CDR3 is given with its conserved first and last residue. The D gene is left open where the match is weak. Size is stated for part of the rows, as once, few or many counts, or as a class when the clone is expanded.

V	D	size	length	J	DNA	CDR3
TRBV4-1	NA	once	18	TRBJ2-3	TGCGCCAGCAGCCTAATGAGGGGGGCCCTCACTAGCACAGATACGCAGTATTTT	CASSLMRGALTSTDTQYF
TRBV2	NA	NA	16	TRBJ2-1	TGTGCCAGCAGCAGGACGGCGGGGAGCTCCTACAATGAGCAGTTCTTC	CASSRTAGSSYNEQFF
TRBV19	TRBD2	NA	18	TRBJ2-3	TGTGCCAGTAGTCCGGGACTAGCGGGGGGCCCAAGCACAGATACGCAGTATTTT	CASSPGLAGGPSTDTQYF
TRBV30	TRBD2	NA	14	TRBJ2-7	TGTGCCTGGTCCGTAGCGGGGGGCCCCTACGAGCAGTACTTC	CAWSVAGGPYEQYF
TRBV28	TRBD1	NA	17	TRBJ1-3	TGTGCCAGCAGTGGGGGGGACAGGGAAGTCTCTGGAAACACCATATATTTT	CASSGGDREVSGNTIYF
TRBV4-3	TRBD2	NA	17	TRBJ2-2	TGCGCCAGCAGCCGAGATCGGGGCGGGGGGAACACCGGGGAGCTGTTTTTT	CASSRDRGGGNTGELFF
TRBV9	NA	NA	14	TRBJ2-1	TGTGCCAGCAGCGTAGTCGGGGGCACCAATGAGCAGTTCTTC	CASSVVGGTNEQFF
TRBV4-3	NA	NA	15	TRBJ2-5	TGCGCCAGCAGCCAAGACGCGGGTAACCAAGAGACCCAGTACTTC	CASSQDAGNQETQYF
TRBV4-1	NA	NA	18	TRBJ1-3	TGCGCCAGCAGCCAAGTACCCCTAGACCCTCGCTCTGGAAACACCATATATTTT	CASSQVPLDPRSGNTIYF
TRBV7-6	NA	NA	18	TRBJ1-3	TGTGCCAGCAGCCCGGGACCCAGAGGGGCCCCTCCTGGAAACACCATATATTTT	CASSPGPRGAPPGNTIYF
TRBV7-9	NA	NA	12	TRBJ2-7	TGTGCCAGCAGCTTAGGGCGGTTCGAGCAGTACTTC	CASSLGRFEQYF
TRBV5-6	TRBD2	NA	13	TRBJ2-1	TGTGCCAGCAGCTTGGCGGGGGGCAATGAGCAGTTCTTC	CASSLAGGNEQFF
TRBV7-9	NA	NA	19	TRBJ1-1	TGTGCCAGCAGCTTCGGGACGACCGGGACGCAAAAGAGCTTTACTGAAGCTTTCTTT	CASSFGTTGTQKSFTEAFF
TRBV6-9	NA	NA	13	TRBJ1-5	TGTGCCAGCAGTTATCAGGGAACTAGCCCCCAGCATTTT	CASSYQGTSPQHF
TRBV7-9	NA	NA	15	TRBJ2-7	TGTGCCAGCAGCTTGAAGGGAGTCTCCTCCTACGAGCAGTACTTC	CASSLKGVSSYEQYF
TRBV9	NA	NA	17	TRBJ2-1	TGTGCCAGCAGCCGTCCCGGCTCCGGGGAGGAACTTGGTGAGCAGTTCTTC	CASSRPGSGEELGEQFF
TRBV5-1	TRBD1	NA	16	TRBJ1-1	TGCGCCAGCAGCTCCCGACAGGGAGGACGCGGAACTGAAGCTTTCTTT	CASSSRQGGRGTEAFF
TRBV4-3	NA	once	16	TRBJ2-7	TGCGCCAGCAGCCAAGATCGATCAGGACGAAGCTACGAGCAGTACTTC	CASSQDRSGRSYEQYF
TRBV4-3	NA	few	14	TRBJ2-7	TGCGCCAGCAGCCAAGATCTCCCAGGGTACGAGCAGTACTTC	CASSQDLPGYEQYF
TRBV7-2	TRBD2	NA	19	TRBJ2-3	TGTGCCAGCAGCCCAGCCCCCTGGCGGGGGGGCTACGGCACAGATACGCAGTATTTT	CASSPAPWRGGYGTDTQYF
TRBV13	TRBD2	NA	16	TRBJ2-5	TGTGCCAGCAGCTTAGACGGTAGCGGGGGCGTTGAGACCCAGTACTTC	CASSLDGSGGVETQYF
TRBV7-9	NA	once	17	TRBJ2-1	TGTGCCAGCAGCTTAGCCATTGGGGGATATCTCTACAATGAGCAGTTCTTC	CASSLAIGGYLYNEQFF
TRBV6-1	NA	NA	16	TRBJ2-7	TGTGCCAGCAGTGAACCTGGTCGGGAGACTACCTACGAGCAGTACTTC	CASSEPGRETTYEQYF
TRBV6-5	NA	NA	16	TRBJ2-5	TGTGCCAGCAGTTACTCGATGGTACCCTTGAAAGAGACCCAGTACTTC	CASSYSMVPLKETQYF
TRBV4-2	TRBD2	NA	16	TRBJ2-7	TGTGCCAGCAGAAGCGAAGCGGGGGGGATCTCCTACGAGCAGTACTTC	CASRSEAGGISYEQYF
TRBV6-5	NA	NA	13	TRBJ1-1	TGTGCCAGCAGGTTGGACAGTTACACTGAAGCTTTCTTT	CASRLDSYTEAFF
TRBV18	NA	NA	14	TRBJ1-1	TGTGCCAGCTCACCCTCGACAGTGAACACTGAAGCTTTCTTT	CASSPSTVNTEAFF
TRBV6-4	TRBD1	NA	16	TRBJ2-1	TGTGCCAGCAGTACGCGACAGGGGAGCTCCTACAATGAGCAGTTCTTC	CASSTRQGSSYNEQFF
TRBV9	TRBD2	NA	15	TRBJ2-7	TGTGCCAGCAGCGTAGCGGGGGGGCTCGGGGACGAGCAGTACTTC	CASSVAGGLGDEQYF
TRBV4-1	NA	NA	14	TRBJ2-2	TGCGCCAGCAGCCAAGATGGTGGCACCGGGGAGCTGTTTTTT	CASSQDGGTGELFF
TRBV19	NA	once	13	TRBJ1-1	TGTGCCAGTAGTATCCCAGGGAACACTGAAGCTTTCTTT	CASSIPGNTEAFF
TRBV19	TRBD1	NA	14	TRBJ1-5	TGTGCCAGTAGTATAATGGCAGGGGGGCAGCCCCAGCATTTT	CASSIMAGGQPQHF
TRBV6-1	TRBD1	NA	12	TRBJ2-7	TGTGCCAGCACGGACAGGGGGTACGAGCAGTACTTC	CASTDRGYEQYF
TRBV5-1	NA	NA	12	TRBJ1-1	TGCGCCAGCAGCTTGCAAGGTAGAGAAGCTTTCTTT	CASSLQGREAFF
TRBV12-5	NA	NA	13	TRBJ1-1	TGTGCTAGTGGTTTCCGTGCGAACACTGAAGCTTTCTTT	CASGFRANTEAFF
TRBV4-1	NA	NA	13	TRBJ1-1	TGCGCCAGCAGCTCAGAGGGGGGCACTGAAGCTTTCTTT	CASSSEGGTEAFF
TRBV27	NA	NA	14	TRBJ2-1	TGTGCCAGCAGCAGGGAATCCTCCTACAATGAGCAGTTCTTC	CASSRESSYNEQFF
TRBV6-6	TRBD1	NA	15	TRBJ1-4	TGTGCCAGCAGTTATACGGACAGGGCTAATGAAAAACTGTTTTTT	CASSYTDRANEKLFF
TRBV27	TRBD1	NA	14	TRBJ2-7	TGTGCCAGCAGTTTCGCGGACAGGTTCTACGAGCAGTACTTC	CASSFADRFYEQYF
TRBV4-1	NA	NA	14	TRBJ1-2	TGCGCCAGCAGCCATCGTCGGGCCTCCTATGGCTACACCTTC	CASSHRRASYGYTF